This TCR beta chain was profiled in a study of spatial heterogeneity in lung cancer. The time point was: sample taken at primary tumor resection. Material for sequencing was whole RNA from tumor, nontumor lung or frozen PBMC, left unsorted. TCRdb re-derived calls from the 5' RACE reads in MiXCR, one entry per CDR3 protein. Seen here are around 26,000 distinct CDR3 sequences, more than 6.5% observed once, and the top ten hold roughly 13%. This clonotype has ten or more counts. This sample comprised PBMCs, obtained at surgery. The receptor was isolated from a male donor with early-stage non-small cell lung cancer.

In nucleotides, the CDR3 is TGCAGTGCCCTACGGACTAGCGGGAGCCATGAGCAGTTCTTC. Translating it yields CSALRTSGSHEQFF. This rearrangement joins TRBV20-1 to TRBJ2-1, with 13 bases that match TRBD2. CDR3 size: 14 residues. The trim removed 6 bases at V and 8 bases at J, leaving 7 bases unmatched. CDR1 DFQATT and CDR2 SNEGSKA come from the germline V gene (reference sequence).